Listed here are 6 T cell receptor beta chains from one sample, sequenced in a study of shared clonotypes between healthy human individuals. Sequenced by immunoSEQ multiplex PCR; TCRdb stores in-frame clones only, minus some. Here the sample spans 1,400,000 or so clones, about 98.5% being singletons. Specimen: naive CD4+ T cells sorted from blood. Indicated subset: CD45RA+ positively selected. The origin of the receptors is a man aged 25-45 years in good health.

The rearrangement links TRBV5-1 to TRBJ2-7, with 11 bases matching TRBD2. The CDR3 extends over 16 amino acids. The junction had 10 bases not matched to a gene; V was cut back by 4 bases and J by 4 bases. Germline-derived CDR1 and CDR2 are SGHRS and YFSETQ. The CDR3 sequence: CASSPTILAGVYEQYF. The DNA of the CDR3 is TGCGCCAGCAGCCCAACCATACTAGCGGGAGTGTACGAGCAGTACTTC.

The CDR3, as DNA: TGTGCCAGCAGCGTCCTCGGACTAGCTAACAATGAGCAGTTCTTC. This sequence encodes CASSVLGLANNEQFF. The chain uses TRBV9 and TRBJ2-1, with 8 bases lining up with TRBD2. Germline V CDR1 and CDR2: SGDLS, YYNGEE. This CDR3 contains 15 residues. V dropped 2 bases and J dropped 5; count of bases not matched to a gene: 6. The full variable domain, its missing parts supplied by reference TRBV9 and TRBJ2-1, is DSGVTQTPKHLITATGQRVTLRCSPRSGDLSVYWYQQSLDQGLQFLIQYYNGEERAKGNILERFSAQQFPDLHSELNLSSLELGDSALYFCASSVLGLANNEQFFGPGTRLTVL.

This clone was seen once. This sample also contains other DNA sequences that code for the same CDR3. The chain links TRBV6-6 to TRBJ1-1, with D unresolved. The V end was cut by 0 bases, the J end by 0 bases, with 2 bases between. The CDR3 totals 13 residues. CDR1 and CDR2 (germline): MNHNY, SVGAGI (reference sequence). CDR3 sequence reads: CASSYSMNTEAFF. CDR3 DNA sequence: TGTGCCAGCAGTTACTCGATGAACACTGAAGCTTTCTTT.

V is TRBV7-9 and J is TRBJ1-2, with TRBD1 identical over 7 bases. Trimming at V came to 5 bases and at J to 8 bases, leaving 14 bases not matched to a gene. Germline V gives CDR1 SEHNR, CDR2 FQNEAQ (reference sequence). There are 15 residues in the CDR3. The CDR3 sequence is CASSLQVGQSGGYTF. CDR3 DNA sequence: TGTGCCAGCAGCCTCCAGGTGGGACAGTCGGGAGGCTACACCTTC.

This clone came up once. This chain uses TRBV27 with TRBJ2-1; TRBD2 matches 8 bases. V lost 2 bases to trimming and J lost 0 bases; unmatched junction nucleotides: 3. Germline V gene sequence: CDR1 MNHEY, CDR2 SMNVEV (reference sequence). CDR3 length: 16 residues. CDR3 nucleotides: TGTGCCAGCAGTTTAAGGAGCGGGAGCTCCTACAATGAGCAGTTCTTC. Translated, it gives CASSLRSGSSYNEQFF.

The chain couples TRBV5-1 to TRBJ1-2; D is possibly TRBD1 (5 bases). This CDR3 has 17 residues. Germline CDR1 reads SGHRS; CDR2 reads YFSETQ. V dropped 0 bases and J dropped 0 bases, with 15 bases sitting between them. This CDR3 is CASSLVGHRQSNYGYTF. The CDR3 bases are TGCGCCAGCAGCTTGGTGGGGCACCGCCAGTCTAACTATGGCTACACCTTC.